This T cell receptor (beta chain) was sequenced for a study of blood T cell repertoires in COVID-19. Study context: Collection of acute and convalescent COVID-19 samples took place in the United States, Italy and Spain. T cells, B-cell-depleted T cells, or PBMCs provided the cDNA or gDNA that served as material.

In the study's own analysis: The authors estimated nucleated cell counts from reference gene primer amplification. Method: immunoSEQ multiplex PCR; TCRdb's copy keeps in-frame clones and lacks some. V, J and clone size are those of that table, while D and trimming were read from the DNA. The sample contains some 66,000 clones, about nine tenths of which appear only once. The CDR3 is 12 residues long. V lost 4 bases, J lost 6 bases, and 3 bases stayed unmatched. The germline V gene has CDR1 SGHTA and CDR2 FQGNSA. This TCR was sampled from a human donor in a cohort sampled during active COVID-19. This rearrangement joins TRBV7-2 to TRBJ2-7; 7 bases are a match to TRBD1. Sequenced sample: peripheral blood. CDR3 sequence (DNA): TGTGCCAGCAGCTCAAACAGGGGCGAGCAGTACTTC. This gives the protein CASSSNRGEQYF.